The clone carrying this T cell receptor beta chain was observed once. Its target is unknown. Produced via immunoSEQ multiplex PCR; TCRdb's table is partial and in-frame only. The sample consists of hundreds of thousands of clones, 95% of them appearing once. The data derive from a study of shared clonotypes between healthy human individuals. Study-level points and caveats: Between a few donors, naive CD4 clonotypes were shared at a level of about 5%.

CD45RO-negative cells were positively selected for CCR7, leaving out terminally differentiated effector memory CD45RA+ cells. V was trimmed by 3 bases and J by 10 bases, leaving 16 bases between them. Germline-derived CDR1 and CDR2 are SNHLY and FYNNEI. The CDR3 loop spans 15 amino acids. This sequence originates from a woman aged 30 to 39 in good health. The sample was naive CD8+ T cells sorted from blood. The J gene is TRBJ1-6, the V gene TRBV2; D perhaps matches TRBD1 (5 bases). The CDR3 DNA is TGTGCCAGCAGTGACCAGGGTAGTACGGGATCACCCCTCCACTTT. Translation gives CASSDQGSTGSPLHF.